These 24 T cell receptor beta chains were sequenced from one sample in a study of blood T cell repertoires in COVID-19. TCRdb's copy holds only in-frame clones and misses some; the assay was immunoSEQ multiplex PCR. The table lists 200,000 to 250,000 clones, 85% to 90% of them singletons. Specimen: peripheral blood. The source is a man at least 80 years old with acute or convalescent COVID-19.

The chain combines TRBV7-3 with TRBJ2-1, with D possibly matching TRBD2 (5 bases). CDR3 length: 13 residues. V lost 5 bases to trimming and J lost 8 bases, with 13 bases between them. CDR1 and CDR2 from the germline V gene are SGHTA and FQGTGA. The CDR3 nucleotides are TGTGCCAGCAGCCTACGGCTCGGGGATGAGCAGTTCTTC. This gives the protein CASSLRLGDEQFF.

The J gene is TRBJ1-1, the V gene TRBV18, with a possible D match to TRBD1 (5 bases). Germline V gene data show CDR1 as KGHSH and CDR2 as LQKENI. CDR3 length: 14 residues. With 2 bases removed from V and 1 base from J, the gap between germline ends came to 8 bases. Written as DNA, the CDR3 is TGTGCCAGCTCACCAGGCCAGGGGAACACTGAAGCTTTCTTT. It is translated as CASSPGQGNTEAFF.

The V gene is TRBV7-2, the J gene TRBJ1-2, with D unresolved. Germline V lookup: CDR1 SGHTA, CDR2 FQGNSA. The CDR3 consists of 13 residues. Trimming pared 2 bases from V and 3 bases from J, leaving 7 bases between. CDR3 nucleotide sequence: TGTGCCAGCAGCTTAACGGGGTACTATGGCTACACCTTC. Its translation is CASSLTGYYGYTF.

The V gene is TRBV3-1 (or the pseudogene TRBV3-2), the J gene TRBJ2-1; 10 bases map to TRBD2. The CDR3 consists of 18 residues. V was pared by 1 base and J by 5 bases, with 11 bases of the junction left unmatched. From germline, CDR1 is LGHDT and CDR2 YNNKEL (reference sequence). CDR3 sequence reads: CASSQGHSSGRDHNEQFF. The DNA of the CDR3 is TGTGCCAGCAGCCAAGGACACTCGAGCGGGAGGGATCACAATGAGCAGTTCTTC.

The chain links TRBV20-1 to TRBJ2-5; no reliable D call. CDR1 is DFQATT and CDR2 is SNEGSKA in the germline V gene (reference sequence). The CDR3 has 11 residues. V gave up 4 bases and J gave up 7 bases, with 10 bases separating them. CDR3 in amino acids: CSATRLGTQYF. CDR3 coding DNA: TGCAGTGCTACCCGACTCGGGACCCAGTACTTC.

This chain joins TRBV2 and TRBJ2-3, with D unclear. Trimming cost V 4 bases and J 5 bases, with 10 bases left between them. CDR3 size: 13 residues. Germline V gene lookup returns CDR1 SNHLY and CDR2 FYNNEI. As DNA, the CDR3 is TGTGCCAGCAGTGGCGCTCGAGGAGATACGCAGTATTTT. The encoded protein is CASSGARGDTQYF.

The chain is built from TRBV20-1 and TRBJ2-2, with TRBD2 identical over 11 bases. Trimming removed 3 bases from V and 0 bases from J; junction bases left unmatched: 12. The CDR3 sequence is 19 residues long. Germline CDR1 and CDR2: DFQATT and SNEGSKA (reference sequence). CDR3 in amino acids: CSASKTRSGGAANTGELFF. In DNA form, the CDR3 reads TGCAGTGCTAGTAAGACTCGTAGCGGGGGGGCCGCGAACACCGGGGAGCTGTTTTTT.

The sample holds one count of this clone. The rearrangement joins TRBV14 to TRBJ2-3; D not resolved. Per the germline V gene, CDR1 is SGHDN and CDR2 is FVKESK. V shed 4 bases and J shed 0 bases, with 17 bases lying between them. CDR3 size: 17 residues. Here the CDR3 DNA reads TGTGCCAGCAGCCCCCTGACCCGCGGCACTAGCACAGATACGCAGTATTTT. This sequence encodes CASSPLTRGTSTDTQYF.

This clone was found once. The rearrangement links TRBV28 to TRBJ2-3, with D possibly being TRBD1 (6 bases). CDR3 length equals 11 residues. The germline V gene encodes CDR1 MDHEN and CDR2 SYDVKM. V was pared by 11 bases and J by 6 bases, with 12 bases between. The CDR3 region is CASLRGDTQYF. In nucleotides, the CDR3 is TGTGCCTCCTTAAGGGGGGATACGCAGTATTTT.

The chain uses TRBV24-1 and TRBJ2-2, with 7 bases identical to TRBD1. V shed 6 bases and J 0 bases; nucleotides not matched to a gene: 9. Germline CDR1 KGHDR, CDR2 SFDVKD. The CDR3 runs to 17 residues. The CDR3 protein is CATSPWTGAANTGELFF. The CDR3, as DNA: TGTGCCACCAGTCCCTGGACAGGAGCTGCGAACACCGGGGAGCTGTTTTTT.

The chain uses TRBV19 and TRBJ2-2; TRBD1 matches at 7 bases. V was clipped by 9 bases and J by 3 bases; unmatched bases: 7. Germline-derived CDR1 and CDR2 are LNHDA and SQIVND (reference sequence). The CDR3 contains 14 residues. CDR3 DNA: TGTGCCAGCAACGCTCAGGGGGACACCGGGGAGCTGTTTTTT. Its translation: CASNAQGDTGELFF.

The rearrangement links TRBV19 to TRBJ2-7, with a tentative D call TRBD2 (7 bases). Germline V gene sequence: CDR1 LNHDA, CDR2 SQIVND (reference sequence). V was shortened by 7 bases and J by 1 base, with 14 bases between the two germline ends. This CDR3 spans 14 amino acids. CDR3 region: CASKRGGGSYEQYF. CDR3 sequence (DNA): TGTGCCAGTAAGCGGGGAGGGGGATCCTACGAGCAGTACTTC.

This chain joins TRBV2 and TRBJ1-1; a possible D gene is TRBD1 (6 bases). From germline, CDR1 is SNHLY and CDR2 FYNNEI. CDR3 size: 14 residues. Trimming removed 6 bases at V and 5 bases at J, with 16 bases between. In DNA, the CDR3 is TGTGCCAGCAGCCAAGGGGGGGTGCGGACTGAAGCTTTCTTT. Encoded protein: CASSQGGVRTEAFF.

This chain links TRBV2 with TRBJ1-3, with D maybe TRBD1 (5 bases). Trimming stripped 6 bases from V and 4 bases from J, with 16 bases between. Germline values: CDR1 SNHLY, CDR2 FYNNEI. The CDR3 has 15 residues. CDR3 bases: TGTGCCAGCAGCCCTGGGGCTCTGAGAGGAAACACCATATATTTT. Its protein product is CASSPGALRGNTIYF.

V is TRBV4-3 and J is TRBJ2-5; a weak D match, TRBD2 (7 bases). Germline V lookup: CDR1 LGHNA, CDR2 YSLEER. CDR3 length: 16 amino acids. Trimming took 4 bases from V and 3 from J, leaving 18 bases between them. The CDR3 loop is CASSRRSGGPEETQYF. CDR3 nucleotide sequence: TGCGCCAGCAGCCGACGGTCCGGGGGGCCTGAAGAGACCCAGTACTTC.

This sequence joins TRBV6-5 and TRBJ2-7; tentatively, D is TRBD1 (6 bases). With 5 bases removed from V and 2 bases from J, the gap between germline ends came to 10 bases. Germline loops: CDR1 MNHEY, CDR2 SVGAGI. This CDR3 has 13 amino acids. CDR3: CASSPYRAYEQYF. The CDR3 DNA follows: TGTGCCAGCAGTCCCTACAGGGCCTACGAGCAGTACTTC.

The chain combines TRBV19 with TRBJ1-1, with D maybe TRBD1 (5 bases). This CDR3 contains 14 residues. V dropped 6 bases and J dropped 0 bases, with 11 bases sitting between them. Germline CDR1 reads LNHDA; CDR2 reads SQIVND (reference sequence). The CDR3 region has the DNA TGTGCCAGTAGACTGGGGGGGATGAACACTGAAGCTTTCTTT. This translates into CASRLGGMNTEAFF.

V and J are TRBV11-2 and TRBJ2-5; TRBD1 is a possible D gene (5 bases). Deletions cut 5 bases from V and 2 bases from J, with 12 bases between. CDR3 length: 14 residues. Germline V gene sequence: CDR1 SGHAT, CDR2 FQNNGV. Here the CDR3 reads CASSRTKAQETQYF. The CDR3 DNA reads as TGTGCCAGCAGCAGGACAAAGGCACAAGAGACCCAGTACTTC.

The rearrangement uses TRBV7-9 and TRBJ1-6, with TRBD1 identical over 7 bases. There are 13 residues in the CDR3. CDR1 is SEHNR, CDR2 FQNEAQ, per germline (reference sequence). V was clipped by 5 bases and J by 9 bases; unmatched bases: 4. CDR3 amino acids: CASSGTGVSPLHF. DNA for the CDR3: TGTGCCAGCAGCGGTACAGGGGTTTCACCCCTCCACTTT.

V and J are TRBV5-8 and TRBJ2-7, with 9 bases fitting TRBD1. CDR3 length: 15 amino acids. CDR1 is SGHTS, CDR2 YDEGEE, per germline. V shed 4 bases, J shed 4 bases, and the junction held 9 bases outside the gene matches. CDR3 DNA: TGTGCCAGCAGCGGGGGGACAGGGTTCGATTACGAGCAGTACTTC. The encoded protein is CASSGGTGFDYEQYF.

The chain employs TRBV27 and TRBJ2-7; 7 bases align to TRBD2. V dropped 6 bases and J dropped 1; count of bases not matched to a gene: 12. The CDR3 has 16 residues. Germline CDR1 is MNHEY and CDR2 is SMNVEV (reference sequence). CDR3 bases: TGTGCCAGCAGGTCCTTGGGGAGGGCGGGATCCTACGAGCAGTACTTC. It is translated as CASRSLGRAGSYEQYF.

In this sample, this clone turned up a few times. V gene TRBV2 combines with J gene TRBJ1-1, with 7 bases that match TRBD1. This CDR3 contains 15 residues. J lost 3 bases, V lost 2 bases, and 6 bases had no gene match. CDR1 is SNHLY, CDR2 FYNNEI, per germline. The chain's CDR3 is CASSETVQGDTEAFF. CDR3 bases: TGTGCCAGCAGTGAAACGGTCCAGGGGGACACTGAAGCTTTCTTT.

V gene TRBV20-1 combines with J gene TRBJ2-1, with D possibly matching TRBD1 (5 bases). V lost 6 bases, J lost 10 bases, and 13 bases lay in between. Germline CDR1 reads DFQATT; CDR2 reads SNEGSKA (reference sequence). This CDR3 contains 11 residues. This CDR3 is CSARKGVEQFF. In nucleotides, the CDR3 is TGCAGTGCCAGAAAAGGGGTAGAGCAGTTCTTC.

CDR3 sequence reads: CASSLGWTSNMNTEAFF. The CDR3 DNA sequence: TGTGCCAGCAGCTTGGGGTGGACAAGTAATATGAACACTGAAGCTTTCTTT. V and J are TRBV5-5 and TRBJ1-1, with a possible D match to TRBD1 (5 bases). There are 17 residues in the CDR3. Trimming cost V 0 bases and J 0 bases, with 15 bases left between them. CDR1 and CDR2 (germline): SGHKS, YYEKEE (reference sequence).